The source of this TCR beta chain is a study of identifying expanded T cells in peripheral blood. Details on this clone: Its specificity is not known.

From germline, CDR1 is SGHAT and CDR2 FQDESV (reference sequence). This CDR3 contains 18 residues. V lost 3 bases, J lost 4 bases, and 22 bases lay in between. Study-wide findings and caveats: Approximately 1.1 clones differed between technical replicates, versus roughly 16 and 20 over time. Two-week clone count variance significantly increased as total template count grew.

Method: immunoSEQ multiplex PCR; TCRdb's copy keeps in-frame clones and lacks some. The sample contains approximately 120,000 clones, around 89% of which appear only once. The origin of this receptor is a person aged 18 to 75 in good health. The sample taken for sequencing was blood. The chain carries TRBV11-1 and TRBJ1-3; D call uncertain. Here the CDR3 reads CASSFGPNIRLSGNTIYF. The CDR3 nucleotides read TGTGCCAGCAGCTTCGGACCCAACATCAGGCTCTCGGGAAACACCATATATTTT. The full variable domain, its missing parts supplied by reference TRBV11-1 and TRBJ1-3, is EAEVAQSPRYKITEKSQAVAFWCDPISGHATLYWYRQILGQGPELLVQFQDESVVDDSQLPKDRFSAERLKGVDSTLKIQPAELGDSAMYLCASSFGPNIRLSGNTIYFGEGSWLTVV.